The TCR beta chain under discussion was sequenced for a study of control samples from healthy donors and cancer patients. Sequencing was performed with immunoSEQ multiplex PCR; in TCRdb, only in-frame clones are kept and a portion is missing. The data hold roughly 180,000 clones, with more than 85% observed a single time. This clone was detected only once. Germline CDR1 SGHVS, CDR2 FQNEAQ. The CDR3 is 14 residues long. Trimming took off 3 bases at V and 0 bases at J, with 6 bases between the two ends. The rearrangement links TRBV7-8 to TRBJ1-3; D remains unclear. This TCR was recovered from a woman aged 35 to 49 in good health. The sequencing input was blood. CDR3 sequence: CASSFQISGNTIYF. DNA for the CDR3: TGTGCCAGCAGCTTTCAGATCTCTGGAAACACCATATATTTT.